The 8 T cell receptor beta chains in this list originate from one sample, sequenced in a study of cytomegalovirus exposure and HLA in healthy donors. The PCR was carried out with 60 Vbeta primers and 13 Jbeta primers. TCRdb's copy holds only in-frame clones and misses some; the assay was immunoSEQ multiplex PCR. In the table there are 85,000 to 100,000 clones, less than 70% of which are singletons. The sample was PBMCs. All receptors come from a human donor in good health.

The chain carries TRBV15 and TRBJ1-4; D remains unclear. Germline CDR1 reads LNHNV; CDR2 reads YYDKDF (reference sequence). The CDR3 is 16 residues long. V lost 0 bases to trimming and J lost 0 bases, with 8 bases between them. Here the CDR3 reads CATSRDSPATNEKLFF. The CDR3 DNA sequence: TGTGCCACCAGCAGAGACTCGCCAGCAACTAATGAAAAACTGTTTTTT.

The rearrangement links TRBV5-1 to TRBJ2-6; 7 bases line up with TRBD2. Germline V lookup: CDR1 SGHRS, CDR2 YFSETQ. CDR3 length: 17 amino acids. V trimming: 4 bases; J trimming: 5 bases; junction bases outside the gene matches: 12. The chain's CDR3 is CASSAGSGGSRANVLTF. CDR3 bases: TGCGCCAGCAGCGCCGGCTCGGGAGGCAGTAGGGCCAACGTCCTGACTTTC. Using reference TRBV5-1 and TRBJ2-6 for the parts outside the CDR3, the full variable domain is KAGVTQTPRYLIKTRGQQVTLSCSPISGHRSVSWYQQTPGQGLQFLFEYFSETQRNKGNFPGRFSGRQFSNSRSEMNVSTLELGDSALYLCASSAGSGGSRANVLTFGAGSRLTVL.

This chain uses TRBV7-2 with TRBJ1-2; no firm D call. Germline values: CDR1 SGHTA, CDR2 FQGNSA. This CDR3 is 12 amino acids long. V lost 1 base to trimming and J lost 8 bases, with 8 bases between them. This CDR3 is CASSLGGGGYTF. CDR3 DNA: TGTGCCAGCAGCTTAGGGGGAGGGGGCTACACCTTC.

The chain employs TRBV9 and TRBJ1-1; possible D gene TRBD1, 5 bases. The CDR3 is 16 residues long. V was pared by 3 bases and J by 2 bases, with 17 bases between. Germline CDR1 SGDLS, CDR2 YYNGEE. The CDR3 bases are TGTGCCAGCAGCGGGGCTCGCCATGGGACTAACACTGAAGCTTTCTTT. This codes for CASSGARHGTNTEAFF.

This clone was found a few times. CDR3 amino acids: CASSVDRAETQYF. The DNA of the CDR3 is TGTGCCAGCAGCGTCGACAGGGCAGAGACCCAGTACTTC. The V gene is TRBV9, the J gene TRBJ2-5, with 7 bases aligning to TRBD1. With V trimmed by 2 bases and J by 4 bases, 2 bases remained unmatched. This CDR3 spans 13 amino acids. Germline V lookup: CDR1 SGDLS, CDR2 YYNGEE.

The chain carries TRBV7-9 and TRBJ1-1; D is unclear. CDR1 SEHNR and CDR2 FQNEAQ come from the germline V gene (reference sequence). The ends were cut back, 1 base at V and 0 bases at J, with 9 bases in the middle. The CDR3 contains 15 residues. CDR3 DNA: TGTGCCAGCAGCTTAGTAGCCGGGATGAACACTGAAGCTTTCTTT. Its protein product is CASSLVAGMNTEAFF.

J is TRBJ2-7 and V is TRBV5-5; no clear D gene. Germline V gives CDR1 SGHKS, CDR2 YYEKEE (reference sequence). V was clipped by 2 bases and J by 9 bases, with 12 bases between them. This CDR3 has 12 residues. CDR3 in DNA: TGTGCCAGCAGCTTAGACACCCTTTCGCAGTACTTC. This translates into CASSLDTLSQYF.

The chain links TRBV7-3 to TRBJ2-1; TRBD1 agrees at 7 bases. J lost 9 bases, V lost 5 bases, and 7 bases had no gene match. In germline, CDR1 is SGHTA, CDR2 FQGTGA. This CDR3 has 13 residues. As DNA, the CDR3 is TGTGCCAGCAGCCACGACAGGGTAGGTGAGCAGTTCTTC. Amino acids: CASSHDRVGEQFF.